This TCR beta chain was retrieved from a study of T-cell memory formation after mild COVID-19. In the study overall: Clustering of TCRs was largely donor specific. Whole-study results and caveats: Of the contracting clones, CD4+ ones lay mainly in CM and EM, and CD8+ ones in EMRA.

From germline, CDR1 is ENHRY and CDR2 SYGVKD. V was clipped by 0 bases and J by 10 bases, with 13 bases between them. CDR3 size: 15 residues. 5'RACE, which relied on constant-segment primers, yielded TCR alpha and TCR beta cDNA libraries carrying sample barcodes and UMIs. One entry per CDR3 protein, called by TCRdb with MiXCR from the 5' RACE reads. Of 200,000 to 250,000 distinct CDR3 sequences listed, 8% to 9.5% were seen once; the top ten hold 22%. To note about this clonotype: Antigen specificity is unknown.

The chain couples TRBV10-3 to TRBJ1-6; the D gene is possibly TRBD1 (6 bases). The specimen was PBMCs or a T cell subset sorted from them (not recorded which). This sequence originates from a young man who had mild COVID-19 (a few samples of this study predate the infection). Cell type and time point are not known. This chain's CDR3 is CAISESLAGVSPLHF. Here the CDR3 DNA reads TGTGCCATCAGTGAGTCTCTGGCAGGGGTCTCACCCCTCCACTTT.